The clone carrying this TCR beta chain was seen ten or more times. V was clipped by 0 bases and J by 0 bases, with 9 bases between them. CDR3 length equals 15 residues. The germline V gene has CDR1 SGHRS and CDR2 YFSETQ. Researchers used genomic DNA as the template to profile TCR beta VDJ and CDR3. TCRdb passed the reads through MiXCR, listing each CDR3 protein once. The table lists more than 250,000 distinct CDR3 sequences, 55% to 60% of them singletons. The data are from a study of CD8+CD57+ T cells in acquired aplastic anemia. The overall study: Average DNA yield from sorted CD4+ and CD8+ cells was about 3.2 ug.

The rearrangement links TRBV5-1 to TRBJ1-1; tentative D call: TRBD1 (5 bases). Sequencing used sorted CD4+, CD8+, or CD8+CD57+ T cells (not recorded which) from PBMCs. This sequence was found in a human donor with severe aplastic anemia or a healthy control (not recorded which). The DNA for the CDR3 is TGCGCCAGCAGCTTGGGACAGCCTATGAACACTGAAGCTTTCTTT. Its protein is CASSLGQPMNTEAFF. The complete variable domain, with remaining parts taken from reference TRBV5-1 and TRBJ1-1, reads KAGVTQTPRYLIKTRGQQVTLSCSPISGHRSVSWYQQTPGQGLQFLFEYFSETQRNKGNFPGRFSGRQFSNSRSEMNVSTLELGDSALYLCASSLGQPMNTEAFFGQGTRLTVV.